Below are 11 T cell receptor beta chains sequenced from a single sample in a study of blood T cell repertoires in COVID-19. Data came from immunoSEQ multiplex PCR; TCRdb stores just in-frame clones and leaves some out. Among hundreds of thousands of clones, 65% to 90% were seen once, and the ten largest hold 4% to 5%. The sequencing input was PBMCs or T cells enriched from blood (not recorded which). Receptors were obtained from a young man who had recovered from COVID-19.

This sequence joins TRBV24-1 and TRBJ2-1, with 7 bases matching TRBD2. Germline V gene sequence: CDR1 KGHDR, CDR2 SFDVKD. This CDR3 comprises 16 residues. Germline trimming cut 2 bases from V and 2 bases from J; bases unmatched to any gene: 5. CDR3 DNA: TGTGCCACCAGTGATTCGGCGGGAGTGGCCTACAATGAGCAGTTCTTC. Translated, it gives CATSDSAGVAYNEQFF.

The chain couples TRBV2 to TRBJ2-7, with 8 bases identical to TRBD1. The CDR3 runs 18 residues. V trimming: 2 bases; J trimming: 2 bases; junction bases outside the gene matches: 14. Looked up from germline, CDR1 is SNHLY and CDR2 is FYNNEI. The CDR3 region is CASSESAGTGFNPYEQYF. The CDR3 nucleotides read TGTGCCAGCAGTGAAAGTGCCGGGACAGGATTCAACCCCTACGAGCAGTACTTC. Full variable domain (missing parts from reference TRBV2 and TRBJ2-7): EPEVTQTPSHQVTQMGQEVILRCVPISNHLYFYWYRQILGQKVEFLVSFYNNEISEKSEIFDDQFSVERPDGSNFTLKIRSTKLEDSAMYFCASSESAGTGFNPYEQYFGPGTRLTVT.

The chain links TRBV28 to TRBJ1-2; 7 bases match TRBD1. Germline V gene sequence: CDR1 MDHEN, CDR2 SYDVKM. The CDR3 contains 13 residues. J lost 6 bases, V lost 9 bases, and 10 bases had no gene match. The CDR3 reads CASSGGIPHGYTF. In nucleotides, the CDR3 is TGTGCCAGTTCAGGGGGTATTCCCCATGGCTACACCTTC.

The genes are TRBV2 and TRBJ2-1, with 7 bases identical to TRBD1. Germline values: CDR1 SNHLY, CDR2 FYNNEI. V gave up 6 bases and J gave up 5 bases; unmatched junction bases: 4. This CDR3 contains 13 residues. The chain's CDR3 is CASRLDRNNEQFF. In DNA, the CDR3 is TGTGCCAGCAGATTGGACAGGAACAATGAGCAGTTCTTC.

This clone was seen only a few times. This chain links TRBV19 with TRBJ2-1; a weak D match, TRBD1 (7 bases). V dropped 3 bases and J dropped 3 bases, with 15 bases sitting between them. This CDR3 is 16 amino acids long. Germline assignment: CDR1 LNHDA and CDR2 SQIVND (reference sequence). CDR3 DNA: TGTGCCAGTAGTATGGGAGGCAGGGGGAACTACAATGAGCAGTTCTTC. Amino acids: CASSMGGRGNYNEQFF.

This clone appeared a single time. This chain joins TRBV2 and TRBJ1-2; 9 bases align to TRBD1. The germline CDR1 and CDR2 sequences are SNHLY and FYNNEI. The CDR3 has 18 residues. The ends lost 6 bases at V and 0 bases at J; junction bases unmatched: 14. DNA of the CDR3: TGTGCCAGCAGCCGCGACCGGGACAGGGCTTTCCCTAACTATGGCTACACCTTC. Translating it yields CASSRDRDRAFPNYGYTF. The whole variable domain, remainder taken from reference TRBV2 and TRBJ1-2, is EPEVTQTPSHQVTQMGQEVILRCVPISNHLYFYWYRQILGQKVEFLVSFYNNEISEKSEIFDDQFSVERPDGSNFTLKIRSTKLEDSAMYFCASSRDRDRAFPNYGYTFGSGTRLTVV.

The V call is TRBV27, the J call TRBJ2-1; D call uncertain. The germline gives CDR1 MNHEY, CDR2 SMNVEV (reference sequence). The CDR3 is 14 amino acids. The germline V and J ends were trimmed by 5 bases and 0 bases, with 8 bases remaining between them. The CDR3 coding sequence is TGTGCCAGCAGTACTCTGAGCTCCTACAATGAGCAGTTCTTC. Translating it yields CASSTLSSYNEQFF.

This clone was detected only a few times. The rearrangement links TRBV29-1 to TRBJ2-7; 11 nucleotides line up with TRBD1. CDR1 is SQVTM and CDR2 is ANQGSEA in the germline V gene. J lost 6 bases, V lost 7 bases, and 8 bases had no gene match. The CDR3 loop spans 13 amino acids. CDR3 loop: CSAGTGTGGEQYF. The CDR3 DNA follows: TGCAGCGCCGGAACCGGGACAGGGGGCGAGCAGTACTTC.

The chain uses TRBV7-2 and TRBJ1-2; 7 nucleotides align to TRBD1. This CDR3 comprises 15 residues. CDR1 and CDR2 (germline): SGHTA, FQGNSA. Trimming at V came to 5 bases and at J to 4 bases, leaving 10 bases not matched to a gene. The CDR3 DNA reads TGTGCCAGCAGCCTCGGACAGGCGAATCTCTATGGCTACACCTTC. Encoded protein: CASSLGQANLYGYTF.

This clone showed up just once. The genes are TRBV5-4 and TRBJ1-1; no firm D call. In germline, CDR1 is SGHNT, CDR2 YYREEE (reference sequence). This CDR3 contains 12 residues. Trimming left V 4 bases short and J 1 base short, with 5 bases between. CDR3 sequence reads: CASSHTNTEAFF. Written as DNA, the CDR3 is TGTGCCAGCAGCCACACGAACACTGAAGCTTTCTTT.

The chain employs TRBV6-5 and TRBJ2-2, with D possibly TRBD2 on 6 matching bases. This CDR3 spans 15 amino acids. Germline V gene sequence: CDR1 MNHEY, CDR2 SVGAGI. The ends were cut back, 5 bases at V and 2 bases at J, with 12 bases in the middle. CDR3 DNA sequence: TGTGCCAGCAGTCCCGGACTAACTAACACCGGGGAGCTGTTTTTT. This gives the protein CASSPGLTNTGELFF.